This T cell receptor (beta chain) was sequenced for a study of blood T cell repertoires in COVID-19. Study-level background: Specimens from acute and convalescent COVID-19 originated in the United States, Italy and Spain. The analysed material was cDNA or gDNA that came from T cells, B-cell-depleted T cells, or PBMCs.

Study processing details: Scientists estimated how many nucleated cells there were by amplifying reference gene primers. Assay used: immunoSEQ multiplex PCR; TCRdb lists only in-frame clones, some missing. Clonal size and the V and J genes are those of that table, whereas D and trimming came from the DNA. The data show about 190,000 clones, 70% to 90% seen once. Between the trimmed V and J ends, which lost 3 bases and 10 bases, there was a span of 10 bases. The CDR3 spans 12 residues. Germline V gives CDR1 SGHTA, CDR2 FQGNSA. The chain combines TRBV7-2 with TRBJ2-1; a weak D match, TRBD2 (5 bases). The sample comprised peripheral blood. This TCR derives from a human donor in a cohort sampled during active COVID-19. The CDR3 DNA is TGTGCCAGCAGCTTGCGAGGACTGGAGCAGTTCTTC. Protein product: CASSLRGLEQFF.